The clone carrying this TCR beta chain has only a few counts. Its matching antigen is unknown. The data stem from a study of beta chain features in type 1 diabetes. Study results and caveats: Small HLA sub-analyses could not settle whether HLA shapes TCRB rearrangement. Patients' naive, central memory and Treg TCRB repertoires seemed closer to one another than those of healthy donors.

Expressed TCRB transcripts were sequenced because the entire RNA isolate underwent reverse transcription. Sequencing was performed with immunoSEQ multiplex PCR; in TCRdb, only in-frame clones are kept and a portion is missing. The profile shows around 58,000 clones, 59% of them singletons. The CDR3 extends over 16 amino acids. V was cut by 0 bases and J by 0 bases, with 10 bases left in between. Germline CDR1 SGHRS, CDR2 YFSETQ. Sequencing was performed on Tregs from blood. The sequence was obtained from a woman aged 18-29 years in good health. This chain links TRBV5-1 with TRBJ2-1, with D possibly matching TRBD2 (5 bases). CDR3 nucleotide sequence: TGCGCCAGCAGCTTGGGAGGGATGATCTCCTACAATGAGCAGTTCTTC. It specifies CASSLGGMISYNEQFF.